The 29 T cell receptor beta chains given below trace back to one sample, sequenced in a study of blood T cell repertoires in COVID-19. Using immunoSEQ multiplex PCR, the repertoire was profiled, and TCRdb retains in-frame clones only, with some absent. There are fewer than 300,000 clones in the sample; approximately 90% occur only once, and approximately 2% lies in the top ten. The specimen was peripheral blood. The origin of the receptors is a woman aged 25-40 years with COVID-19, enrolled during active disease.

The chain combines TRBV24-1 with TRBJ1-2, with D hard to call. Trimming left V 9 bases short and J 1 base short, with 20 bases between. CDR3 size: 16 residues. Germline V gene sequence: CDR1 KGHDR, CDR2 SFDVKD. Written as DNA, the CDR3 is TGTGCCACCGACAAGCATCCCAGAGAAAGTAACTATGGCTACACCTTC. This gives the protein CATDKHPRESNYGYTF.

The CDR3 region is CATWYAGEQFF. CDR3 in DNA: TGTGCCACCTGGTATGCGGGCGAGCAGTTCTTC. The chain recombines TRBV24-1 with TRBJ2-1, with a weak D call TRBD2 (5 bases). Deletions cut 9 bases from V and 10 bases from J, with 12 bases between. The CDR3 is 11 amino acids. CDR1 and CDR2 (germline): KGHDR, SFDVKD.

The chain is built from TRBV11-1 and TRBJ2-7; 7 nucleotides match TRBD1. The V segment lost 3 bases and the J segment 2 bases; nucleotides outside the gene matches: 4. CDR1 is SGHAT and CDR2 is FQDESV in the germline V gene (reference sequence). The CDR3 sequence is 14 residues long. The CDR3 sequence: CASSFPGQPYEQYF. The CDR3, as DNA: TGTGCCAGCAGCTTCCCGGGACAGCCCTACGAGCAGTACTTC.

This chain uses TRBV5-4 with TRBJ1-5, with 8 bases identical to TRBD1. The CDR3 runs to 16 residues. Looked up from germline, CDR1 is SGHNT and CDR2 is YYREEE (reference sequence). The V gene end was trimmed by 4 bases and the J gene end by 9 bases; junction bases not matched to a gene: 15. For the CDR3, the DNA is TGTGCCAGCAGCGGAAGGACAGGGTCGGGTCGAAGGCCCCAGCATTTT. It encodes CASSGRTGSGRRPQHF. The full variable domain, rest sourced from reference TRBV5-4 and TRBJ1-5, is ETGVTQSPTHLIKTRGQQVTLRCSSQSGHNTVSWYQQALGQGPQFIFQYYREEENGRGNFPPRFSGLQFPNYSSELNVNALELDDSALYLCASSGRTGSGRRPQHFGDGTRLSIL.

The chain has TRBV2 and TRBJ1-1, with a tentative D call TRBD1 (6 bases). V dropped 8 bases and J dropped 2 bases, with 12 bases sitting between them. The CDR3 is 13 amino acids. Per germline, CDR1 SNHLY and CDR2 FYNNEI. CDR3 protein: CASLQGINTEAFF. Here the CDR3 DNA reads TGTGCCAGCTTACAGGGCATAAACACTGAAGCTTTCTTT. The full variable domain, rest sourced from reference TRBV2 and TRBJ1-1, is EPEVTQTPSHQVTQMGQEVILRCVPISNHLYFYWYRQILGQKVEFLVSFYNNEISEKSEIFDDQFSVERPDGSNFTLKIRSTKLEDSAMYFCASLQGINTEAFFGQGTRLTVV.

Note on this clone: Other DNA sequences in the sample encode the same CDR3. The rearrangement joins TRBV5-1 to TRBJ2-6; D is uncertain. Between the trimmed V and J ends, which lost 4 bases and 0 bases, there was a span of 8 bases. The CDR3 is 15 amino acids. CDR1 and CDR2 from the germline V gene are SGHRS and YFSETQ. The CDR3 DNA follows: TGCGCCAGCAGCCGTGACTCCTCTGGGGCCAACGTCCTGACTTTC. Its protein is CASSRDSSGANVLTF.

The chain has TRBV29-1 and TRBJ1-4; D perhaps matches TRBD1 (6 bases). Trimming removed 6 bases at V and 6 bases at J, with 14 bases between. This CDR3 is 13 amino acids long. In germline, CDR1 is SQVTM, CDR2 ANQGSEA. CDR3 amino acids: CSVRRGGDEKLFF. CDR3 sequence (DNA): TGCAGCGTCAGAAGAGGGGGGGATGAAAAACTGTTTTTT.

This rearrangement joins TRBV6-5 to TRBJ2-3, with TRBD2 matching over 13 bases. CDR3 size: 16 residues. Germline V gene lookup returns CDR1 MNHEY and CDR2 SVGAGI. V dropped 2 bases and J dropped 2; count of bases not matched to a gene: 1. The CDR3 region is CASSYGLAGATDTQYF. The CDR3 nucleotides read TGTGCCAGCAGTTACGGACTAGCGGGAGCCACAGATACGCAGTATTTT.

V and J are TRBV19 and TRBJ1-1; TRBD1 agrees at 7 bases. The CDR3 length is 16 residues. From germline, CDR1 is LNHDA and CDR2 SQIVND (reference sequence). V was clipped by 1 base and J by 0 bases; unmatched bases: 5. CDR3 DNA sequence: TGTGCCAGTAGTATAGGGATGGGACAGATGAACACTGAAGCTTTCTTT. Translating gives CASSIGMGQMNTEAFF. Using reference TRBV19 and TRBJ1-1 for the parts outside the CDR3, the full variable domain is DGGITQSPKYLFRKEGQNVTLSCEQNLNHDAMYWYRQDPGQGLRLIYYSQIVNDFQKGDIAEGYSVSREKKESFPLTVTSAQKNPTAFYLCASSIGMGQMNTEAFFGQGTRLTVV.

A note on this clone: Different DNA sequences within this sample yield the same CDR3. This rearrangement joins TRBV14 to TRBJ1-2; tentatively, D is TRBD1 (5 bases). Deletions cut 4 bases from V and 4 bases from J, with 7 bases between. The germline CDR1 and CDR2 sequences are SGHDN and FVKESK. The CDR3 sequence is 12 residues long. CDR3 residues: CASSRGGYGYTF. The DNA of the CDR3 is TGTGCCAGCAGCCGGGGGGGCTATGGCTACACCTTC.

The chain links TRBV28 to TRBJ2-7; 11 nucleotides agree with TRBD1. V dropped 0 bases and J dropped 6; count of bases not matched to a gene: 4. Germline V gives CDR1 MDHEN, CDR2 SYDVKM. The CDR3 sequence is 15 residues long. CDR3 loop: CASSLWGTGGREQYF. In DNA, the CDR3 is TGTGCCAGCAGTTTATGGGGGACAGGGGGTCGCGAGCAGTACTTC.

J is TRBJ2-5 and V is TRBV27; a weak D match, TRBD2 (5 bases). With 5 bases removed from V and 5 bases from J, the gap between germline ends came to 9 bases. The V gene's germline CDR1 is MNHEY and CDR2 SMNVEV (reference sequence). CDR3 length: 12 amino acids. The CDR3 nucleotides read TGTGCCAGCAGTCCGGACTGGGAGACCCAGTACTTC. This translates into CASSPDWETQYF.

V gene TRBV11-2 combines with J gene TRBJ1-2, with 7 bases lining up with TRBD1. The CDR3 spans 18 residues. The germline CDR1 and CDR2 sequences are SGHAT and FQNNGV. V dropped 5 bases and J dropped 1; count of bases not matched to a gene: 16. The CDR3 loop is CASSPQTNRDSLNYGYTF. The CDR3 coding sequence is TGTGCCAGCAGCCCCCAAACAAACCGGGACAGTCTTAACTATGGCTACACCTTC.

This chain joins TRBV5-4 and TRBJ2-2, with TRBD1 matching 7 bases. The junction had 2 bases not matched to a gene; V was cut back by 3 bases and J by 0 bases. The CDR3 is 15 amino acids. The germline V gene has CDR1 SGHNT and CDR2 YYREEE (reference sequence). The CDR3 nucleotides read TGTGCCAGCAGCTCCGGGACAGCGAACACCGGGGAGCTGTTTTTT. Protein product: CASSSGTANTGELFF.

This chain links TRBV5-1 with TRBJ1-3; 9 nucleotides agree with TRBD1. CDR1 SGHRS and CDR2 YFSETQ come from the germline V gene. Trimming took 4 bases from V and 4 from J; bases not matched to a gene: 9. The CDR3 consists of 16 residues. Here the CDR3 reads CASSRTTGGTGNTIYF. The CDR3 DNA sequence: TGCGCCAGCAGCCGTACAACAGGGGGCACAGGAAACACCATATATTTT.

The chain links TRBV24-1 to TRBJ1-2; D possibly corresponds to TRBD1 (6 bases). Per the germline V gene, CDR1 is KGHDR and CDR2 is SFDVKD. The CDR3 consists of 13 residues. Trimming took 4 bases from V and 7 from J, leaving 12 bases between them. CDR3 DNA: TGTGCCACCAGTGACACCAGGGGTGGTGGCTACACCTTC. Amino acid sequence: CATSDTRGGGYTF.

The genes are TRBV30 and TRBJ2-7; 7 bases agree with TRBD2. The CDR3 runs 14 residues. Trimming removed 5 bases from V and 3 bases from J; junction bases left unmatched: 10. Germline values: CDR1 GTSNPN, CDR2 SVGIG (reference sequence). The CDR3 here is CAWERDSPYYEQYF. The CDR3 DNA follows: TGTGCCTGGGAGCGGGATTCCCCCTACTACGAGCAGTACTTC.

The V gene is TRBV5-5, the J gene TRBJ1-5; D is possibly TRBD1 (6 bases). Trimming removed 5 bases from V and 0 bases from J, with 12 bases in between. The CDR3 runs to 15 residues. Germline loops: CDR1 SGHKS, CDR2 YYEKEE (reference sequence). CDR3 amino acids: CASSLATGSNQPQHF. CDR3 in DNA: TGTGCCAGCAGTCTCGCGACAGGTAGCAATCAGCCCCAGCATTTT.

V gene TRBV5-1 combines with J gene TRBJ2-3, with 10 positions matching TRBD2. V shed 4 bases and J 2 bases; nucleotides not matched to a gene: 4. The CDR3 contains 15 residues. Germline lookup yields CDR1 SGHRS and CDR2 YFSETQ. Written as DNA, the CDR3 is TGCGCCAGCAGCACCGGACTAGCGGCCACAGATACGCAGTATTTT. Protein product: CASSTGLAATDTQYF.

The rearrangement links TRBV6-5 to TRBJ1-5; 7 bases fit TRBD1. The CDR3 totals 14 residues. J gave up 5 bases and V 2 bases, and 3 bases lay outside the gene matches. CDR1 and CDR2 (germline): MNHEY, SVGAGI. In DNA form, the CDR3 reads TGTGCCAGCAGTTACCAACAGGGGTATCAGCCCCAGCATTTT. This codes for CASSYQQGYQPQHF.

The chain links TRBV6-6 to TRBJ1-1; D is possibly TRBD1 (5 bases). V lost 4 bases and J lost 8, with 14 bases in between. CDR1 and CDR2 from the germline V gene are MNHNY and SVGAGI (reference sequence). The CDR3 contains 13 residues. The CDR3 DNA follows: TGTGCCAGCAGTTCCCGACAGTCCTACGAAGCTTTCTTT. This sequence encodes CASSSRQSYEAFF.

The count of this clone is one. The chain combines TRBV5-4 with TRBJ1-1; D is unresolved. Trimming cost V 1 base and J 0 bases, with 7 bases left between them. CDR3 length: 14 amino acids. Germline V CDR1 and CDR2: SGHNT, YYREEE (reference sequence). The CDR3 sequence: CASSLRDLNTEAFF. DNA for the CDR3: TGTGCCAGCAGCTTGAGAGACTTGAACACTGAAGCTTTCTTT.

The CDR3 loop reads CASSFRDTQYF. The DNA for the CDR3 is TGTGCCAGCAGTTTTCGAGATACGCAGTATTTT. The chain combines TRBV12-3 or TRBV12-4 with TRBJ2-3; D is unclear. Trimming shortened V by 3 bases and J by 5 bases, and 3 bases separated the two germline ends. The CDR3 has 11 amino acids.

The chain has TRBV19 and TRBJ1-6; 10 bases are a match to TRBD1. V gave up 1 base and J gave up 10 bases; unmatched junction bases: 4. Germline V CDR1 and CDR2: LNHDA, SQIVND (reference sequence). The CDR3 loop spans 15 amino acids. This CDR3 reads CASSIVPTGGSPLHF. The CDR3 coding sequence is TGTGCCAGTAGTATAGTGCCGACAGGGGGCTCACCCCTCCACTTT.

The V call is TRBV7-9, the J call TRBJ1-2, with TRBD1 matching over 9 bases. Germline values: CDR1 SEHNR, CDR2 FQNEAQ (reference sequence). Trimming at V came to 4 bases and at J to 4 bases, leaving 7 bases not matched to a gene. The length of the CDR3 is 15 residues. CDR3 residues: CASSSGTGFGYGYTF. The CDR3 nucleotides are TGTGCCAGCAGCTCCGGGACAGGGTTCGGCTATGGCTACACCTTC.

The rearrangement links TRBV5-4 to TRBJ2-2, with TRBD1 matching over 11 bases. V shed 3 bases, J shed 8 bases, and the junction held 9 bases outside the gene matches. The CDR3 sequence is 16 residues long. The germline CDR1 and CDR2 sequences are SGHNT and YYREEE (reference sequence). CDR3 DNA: TGTGCCAGCAGCTCGACCCGGACAGGGGGCAATGGGGAGCTGTTTTTT. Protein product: CASSSTRTGGNGELFF.

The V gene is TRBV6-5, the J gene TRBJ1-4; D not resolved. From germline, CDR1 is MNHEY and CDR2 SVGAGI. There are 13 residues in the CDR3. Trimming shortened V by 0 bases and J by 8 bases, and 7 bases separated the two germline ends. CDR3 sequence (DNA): TGTGCCAGCAGTTACTCGCATGAGGAAAAACTGTTTTTT. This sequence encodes CASSYSHEEKLFF.

The CDR3 sequence is CAWQGGDYEQYF. In DNA, the CDR3 is TGTGCCTGGCAGGGTGGGGACTACGAGCAGTACTTC. The chain couples TRBV30 to TRBJ2-7; a weak D match, TRBD1 (5 bases). Trimming pared 5 bases from V and 3 bases from J, leaving 11 bases between. Germline values: CDR1 GTSNPN, CDR2 SVGIG (reference sequence). The CDR3 has 12 amino acids.

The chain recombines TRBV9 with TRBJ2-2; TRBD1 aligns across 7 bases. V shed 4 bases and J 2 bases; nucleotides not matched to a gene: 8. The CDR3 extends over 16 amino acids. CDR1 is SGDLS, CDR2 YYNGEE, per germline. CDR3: CASSSQTGLNTGELFF. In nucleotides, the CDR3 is TGTGCCAGCAGCTCACAGACAGGGTTAAACACCGGGGAGCTGTTTTTT.